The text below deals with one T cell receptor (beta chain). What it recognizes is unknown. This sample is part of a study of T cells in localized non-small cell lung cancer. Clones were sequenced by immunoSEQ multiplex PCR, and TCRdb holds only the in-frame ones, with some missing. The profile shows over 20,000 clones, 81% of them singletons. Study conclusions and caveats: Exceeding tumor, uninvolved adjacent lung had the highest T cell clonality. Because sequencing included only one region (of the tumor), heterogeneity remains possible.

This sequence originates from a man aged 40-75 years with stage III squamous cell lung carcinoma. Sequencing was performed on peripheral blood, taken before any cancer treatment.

The CDR3 nucleotides read TGTGCCAGCAGTCGGGACAGCGAGCAGTACTTC. Protein: CASSRDSEQYF. The V and J genes are TRBV6-6 and TRBJ2-7, with 7 bases aligning to TRBD1. With V trimmed by 5 bases and J by 6 bases, 1 base remained unmatched. The CDR3 spans 11 residues. Germline assignment: CDR1 MNHNY and CDR2 SVGAGI (reference sequence).